A single TCR beta chain is shown here with its context. From germline, CDR1 is LGHNA and CDR2 YSLEER. After removal of 1 base from V and 3 bases from J, the junction contained 3 bases not matched to a gene. This CDR3 spans 15 amino acids. This sample is drawn from a study of blood T cell repertoires in COVID-19. Sequencing used immunoSEQ multiplex PCR; TCRdb keeps in-frame clones, though not all of them. The sample lists tens of thousands of clones, about 88% occurring once. The chain joins TRBV4-3 to TRBJ1-3; 7 nucleotides align to TRBD1. Input material: peripheral blood. The origin of this receptor is a man in his fifties in a cohort sampled during active COVID-19. CDR3 amino acids: CASSQGTGIGNTIYF. The CDR3 coding sequence is TGCGCCAGCAGCCAAGGGACAGGCATTGGAAACACCATATATTTT.